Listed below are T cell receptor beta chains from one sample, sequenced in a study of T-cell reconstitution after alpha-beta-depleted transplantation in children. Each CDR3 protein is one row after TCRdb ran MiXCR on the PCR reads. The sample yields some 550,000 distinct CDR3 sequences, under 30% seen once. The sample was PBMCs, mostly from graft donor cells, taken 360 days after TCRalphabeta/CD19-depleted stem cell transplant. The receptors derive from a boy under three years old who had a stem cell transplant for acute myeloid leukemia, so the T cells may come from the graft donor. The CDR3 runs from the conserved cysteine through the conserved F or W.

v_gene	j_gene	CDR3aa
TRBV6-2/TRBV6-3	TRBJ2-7	CASSYVGDEQYF
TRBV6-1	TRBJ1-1	CASSDWARGVTEAFF
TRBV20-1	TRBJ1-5	CSASPRLNQPQHF
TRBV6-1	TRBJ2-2	CASSLAGGYTGELFF
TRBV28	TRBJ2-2	CASSSVRQGQTGELFF
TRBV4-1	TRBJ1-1	CASSQEDGYTEAFF
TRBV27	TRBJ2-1	CASSPLPGDEQFF
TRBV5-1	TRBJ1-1	CASSSRQWGITEAFF
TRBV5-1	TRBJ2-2	CASSLEGNTGELFF
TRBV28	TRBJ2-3	CASSFSGGYTDTQYF
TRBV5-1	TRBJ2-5	CASSFRGEINQETQYF
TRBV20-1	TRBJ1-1	CSARRNTEAFF
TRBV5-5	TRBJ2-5	CASRIRGGGYQETQYF